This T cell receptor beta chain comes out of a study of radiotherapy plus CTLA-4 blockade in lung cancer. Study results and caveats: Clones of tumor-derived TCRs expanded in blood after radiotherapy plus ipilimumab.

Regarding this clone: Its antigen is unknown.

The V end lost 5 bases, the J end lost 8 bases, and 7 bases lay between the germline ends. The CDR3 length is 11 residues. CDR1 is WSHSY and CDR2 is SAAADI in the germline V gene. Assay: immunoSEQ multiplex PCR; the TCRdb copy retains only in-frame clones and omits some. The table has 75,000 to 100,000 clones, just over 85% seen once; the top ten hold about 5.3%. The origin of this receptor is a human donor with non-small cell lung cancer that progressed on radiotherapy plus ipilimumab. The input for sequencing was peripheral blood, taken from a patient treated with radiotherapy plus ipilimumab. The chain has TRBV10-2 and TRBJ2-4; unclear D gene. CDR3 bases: TGCGCCAGCAGTCAAAAGGACATTCAGTACTTC. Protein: CASSQKDIQYF.